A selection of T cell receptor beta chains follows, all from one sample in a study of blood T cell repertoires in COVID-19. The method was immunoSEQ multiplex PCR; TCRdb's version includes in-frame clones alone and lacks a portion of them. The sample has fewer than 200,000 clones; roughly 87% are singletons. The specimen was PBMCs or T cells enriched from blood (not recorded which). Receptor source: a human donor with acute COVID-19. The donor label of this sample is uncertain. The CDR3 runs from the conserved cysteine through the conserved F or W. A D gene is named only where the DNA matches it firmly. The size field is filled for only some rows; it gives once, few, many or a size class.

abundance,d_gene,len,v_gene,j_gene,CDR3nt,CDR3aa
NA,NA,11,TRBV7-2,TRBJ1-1,TGTGCCAGCATTAGGGGCACTGAAGCTTTCTTT,CASIRGTEAFF
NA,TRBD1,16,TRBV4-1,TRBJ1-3,TGCGCCAGCAGCCAGCCTGGGACAGGCTCTGGAAACACCATATATTTT,CASSQPGTGSGNTIYF
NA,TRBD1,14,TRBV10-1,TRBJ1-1,TGCGCCAGCAGCAACAGGGGTTTGAACACTGAAGCTTTCTTT,CASSNRGLNTEAFF
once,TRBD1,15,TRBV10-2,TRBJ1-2,TGCGCCAGCAGTCTACCGGGACAGGGAAACTATGGCTACACCTTC,CASSLPGQGNYGYTF
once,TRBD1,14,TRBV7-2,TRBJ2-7,TGTGCCAGCAGCAGTGGACAGGGGGCCTACGAGCAGTACTTC,CASSSGQGAYEQYF
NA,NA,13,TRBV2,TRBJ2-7,TGTGCCAGCACCGGCAGGTTTTCCTACGAGCAGTACTTC,CASTGRFSYEQYF
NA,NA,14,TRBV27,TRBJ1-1,TGTGCCAGCAGTCTCCGACAGTCGAACACTGAAGCTTTCTTT,CASSLRQSNTEAFF
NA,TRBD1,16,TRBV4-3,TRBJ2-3,TGCGCCAGCAGCCAAGAGGGCACAGGGGGTACAGATACGCAGTATTTT,CASSQEGTGGTDTQYF
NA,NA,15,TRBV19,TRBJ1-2,TGTGCCAGTAGCCCCGGAGGGCACAATTCGGGTGGCTACACCTTC,CASSPGGHNSGGYTF
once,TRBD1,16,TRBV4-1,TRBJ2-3,TGCGCCAGCAGTCCCGAGGGCGGGACAGGGGTTTATACGCAGTATTTT,CASSPEGGTGVYTQYF
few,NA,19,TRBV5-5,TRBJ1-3,TGTGCCAGCAGCTTGGTTTGGGACTTCGGAATAGACTCTGGAAACACCATATATTTT,CASSLVWDFGIDSGNTIYF
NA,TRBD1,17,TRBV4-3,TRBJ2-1,TGCGCCAGCAGCCAAGCGCAGACAGGGTACGAGTACAATGAGCAGTTCTTC,CASSQAQTGYEYNEQFF
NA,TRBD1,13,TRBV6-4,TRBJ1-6,TGTGCCAGCAGCCGGGACAGTAATTCACCCCTCCACTTT,CASSRDSNSPLHF
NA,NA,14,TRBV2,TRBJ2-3,TGTGCCAGCAGGTTCCAACAGGTCGAAGATACGCAGTATTTT,CASRFQQVEDTQYF
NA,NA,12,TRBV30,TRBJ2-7,TGTGCCTGGACGGACAACTCCTACGAGCAGTACTTC,CAWTDNSYEQYF
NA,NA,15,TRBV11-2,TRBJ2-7,TGTGCCAGCAGCTTAGAGGGGGCGCCGGATTACGAGCAGTACTTC,CASSLEGAPDYEQYF
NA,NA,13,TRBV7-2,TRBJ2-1,TGTGCCAGCAGCCCCGCGCGGAGCGATGAGCAGTTCTTC,CASSPARSDEQFF
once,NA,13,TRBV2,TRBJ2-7,TGTGCCAGCACCAACAAGTATACCTACGAGCAGTACTTC,CASTNKYTYEQYF
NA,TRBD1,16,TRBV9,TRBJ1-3,TGTGCCAGCAGCGGGGGGACAGGTAGTTCTGGAAACACCATATATTTT,CASSGGTGSSGNTIYF
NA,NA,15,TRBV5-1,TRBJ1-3,TGCGCCAGCAGCTTGGCAGTTAACTCTGGAAACACCATATATTTT,CASSLAVNSGNTIYF
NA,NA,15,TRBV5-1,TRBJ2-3,TGCGCCAGCAGCTCAGGACAGATTAGCACAGATACGCAGTATTTT,CASSSGQISTDTQYF
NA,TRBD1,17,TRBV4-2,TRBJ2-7,TGTGCCAGCAGCCAGCCCGCCGGGACAGGGAACTCCTACGAGCAGTACTTC,CASSQPAGTGNSYEQYF
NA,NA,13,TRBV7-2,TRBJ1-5,TGTGCCAGCAGCTTAAACGAGGGTCAGCCCCAGCATTTT,CASSLNEGQPQHF
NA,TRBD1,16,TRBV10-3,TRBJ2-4,TGTGCCATCCCGACAGGGCCTGAGAGAGCCAAAAACATTCAGTACTTC,CAIPTGPERAKNIQYF
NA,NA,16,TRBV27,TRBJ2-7,TGTGCCAGCAGTTTAAATCCCGACCTCAGGACCTACGAGCAGTACTTC,CASSLNPDLRTYEQYF
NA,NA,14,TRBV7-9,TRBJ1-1,TGTGCCAGCAGCTTAGTTCAGGGGACCAAAGGAGCTTTCTTT,CASSLVQGTKGAFF
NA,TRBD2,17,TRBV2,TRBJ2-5,TGTGCCAGCAGTGCCCGACTAGCGGGGGGGCGGGGAGAGACCCAGTACTTC,CASSARLAGGRGETQYF
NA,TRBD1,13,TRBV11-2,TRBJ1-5,TGTGCCAGCAGCTTGACAGGGGATCAGCCCCAGCATTTT,CASSLTGDQPQHF
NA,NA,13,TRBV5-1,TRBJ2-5,TGCGCCAGCAGCTTGGTCCTTGGCGAGACCCAGTACTTC,CASSLVLGETQYF